These T cell receptor beta chains were read from a single sample in a study of blood T cell repertoires in COVID-19. TCRdb's table, derived via immunoSEQ multiplex PCR, lists solely in-frame clones and lacks some. Of approximately 99,000 clones listed, about 90% are singletons. The sample was peripheral blood. These TCRs come from a human donor in a cohort sampled during active COVID-19. The CDR3 runs from the conserved cysteine through the conserved F or W. D genes are given only for firm matches.

TRBV9,TRBJ2-3,NA,CASSVGSSTDTQYF,TGTGCCAGCAGCGTAGGTAGTAGCACAGATACGCAGTATTTT
TRBV3-1/TRBV3-2,TRBJ1-2,NA,CASSQGGLVYGYTF,TGTGCCAGCAGCCAAGGGGGCCTCGTCTATGGCTACACCTTC
TRBV6-5,TRBJ2-7,NA,CASSYSYGTYEQYF,TGTGCCAGCAGTTACTCGTACGGTACCTACGAGCAGTACTTC
TRBV27,TRBJ2-7,TRBD2,CASSPWGGTTTVGGDEQYF,TGTGCCAGCAGCCCCTGGGGGGGGACTACCACCGTCGGCGGAGACGAGCAGTACTTC
TRBV19,TRBJ1-2,NA,CASSIGGQVYGYTF,TGTGCCAGTAGTATCGGGGGGCAAGTGTATGGCTACACCTTC
TRBV4-1,TRBJ2-7,TRBD2,CASSHLREGPYEQYF,TGCGCCAGCAGCCACCTCCGGGAGGGCCCCTACGAGCAGTACTTC
TRBV19,TRBJ2-1,TRBD2,CASGTSGNGEQFF,TGTGCCAGCGGGACTAGCGGGAATGGTGAGCAGTTCTTC
TRBV6-5,TRBJ1-1,NA,CASSPMDKNTEAFF,TGTGCCAGCAGTCCGATGGACAAGAACACTGAAGCTTTCTTT
TRBV19,TRBJ2-7,NA,CASGSSAYEQYF,TGTGCCAGCGGGAGTAGCGCCTACGAGCAGTACTTC
TRBV7-3,TRBJ2-1,NA,CASSLKTGGMYNEQFF,TGTGCCAGCAGCTTAAAGACAGGCGGAATGTACAATGAGCAGTTCTTC
TRBV11-2,TRBJ1-1,NA,CASSLDLTGSTEAFF,TGTGCCAGCAGCTTAGATCTAACAGGGTCCACTGAAGCTTTCTTT